Sequencing of this T cell receptor (beta chain) was carried out in a study of molecular identifiers for immune sequencing clone quantification. TCRdb called the PCR reads again in MiXCR, with one record for every CDR3 protein. The table lists hundreds of thousands of distinct CDR3 sequences, approximately 24% of them singletons, with about 0.84% in the top ten. This clonotype was detected many times. Trimming left V 6 bases short and J 6 bases short, with 12 bases between. CDR1 is DFQATT and CDR2 is SNEGSKA in the germline V gene (reference sequence). There are 11 residues in the CDR3. The clonotype comes from a human donor in good health. Some libraries in this study had Jurkat cell RNA spiked in. The J gene is TRBJ2-7, the V gene TRBV20-1, with D possibly matching TRBD2 (6 bases). Sequenced: naive CD8+ T cells from blood, with Jurkat cell RNA spiked in. The subset here: FACS-sorted CD8+CD4-CCR7+CD45RA+ naive T cells. The CDR3 DNA is TGCAGTGCACCTCTAGCGTCCGAGCAGTACTTC. This sequence encodes CSAPLASEQYF.